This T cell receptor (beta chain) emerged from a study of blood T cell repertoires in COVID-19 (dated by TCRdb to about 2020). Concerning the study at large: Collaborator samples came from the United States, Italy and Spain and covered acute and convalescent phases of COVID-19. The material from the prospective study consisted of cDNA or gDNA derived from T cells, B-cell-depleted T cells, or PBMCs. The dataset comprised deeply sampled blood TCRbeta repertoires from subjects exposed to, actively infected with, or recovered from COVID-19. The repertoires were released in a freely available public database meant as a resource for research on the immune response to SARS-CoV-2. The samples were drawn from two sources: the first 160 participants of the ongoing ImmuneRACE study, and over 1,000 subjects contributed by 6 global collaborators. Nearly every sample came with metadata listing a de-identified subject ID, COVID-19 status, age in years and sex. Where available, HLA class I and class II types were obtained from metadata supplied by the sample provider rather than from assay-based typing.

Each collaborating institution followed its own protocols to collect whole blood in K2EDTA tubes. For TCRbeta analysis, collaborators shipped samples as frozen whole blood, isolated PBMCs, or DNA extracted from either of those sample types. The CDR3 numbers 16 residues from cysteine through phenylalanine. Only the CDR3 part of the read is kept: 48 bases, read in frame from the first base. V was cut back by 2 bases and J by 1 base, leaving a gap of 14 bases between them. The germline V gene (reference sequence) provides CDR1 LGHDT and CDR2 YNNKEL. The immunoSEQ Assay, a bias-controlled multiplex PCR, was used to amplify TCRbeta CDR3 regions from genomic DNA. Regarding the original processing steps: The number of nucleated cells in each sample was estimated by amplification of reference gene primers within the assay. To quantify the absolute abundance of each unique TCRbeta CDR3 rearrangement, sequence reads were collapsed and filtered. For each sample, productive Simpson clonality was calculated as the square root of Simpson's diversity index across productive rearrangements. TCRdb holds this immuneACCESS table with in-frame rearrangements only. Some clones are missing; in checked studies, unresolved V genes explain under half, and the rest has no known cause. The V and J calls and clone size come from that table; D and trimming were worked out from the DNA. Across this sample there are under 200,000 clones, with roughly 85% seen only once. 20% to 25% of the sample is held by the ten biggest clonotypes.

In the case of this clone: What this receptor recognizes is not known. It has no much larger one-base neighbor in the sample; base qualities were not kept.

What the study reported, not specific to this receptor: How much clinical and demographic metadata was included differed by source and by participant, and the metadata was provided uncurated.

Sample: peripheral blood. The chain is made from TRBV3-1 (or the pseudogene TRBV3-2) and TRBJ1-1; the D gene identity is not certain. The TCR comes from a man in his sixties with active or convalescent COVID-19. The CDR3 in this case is CASSQSYRQANTEAFF. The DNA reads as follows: TGTGCCAGCAGCCAAAGCTACCGTCAAGCGAACACTGAAGCTTTCTTT.